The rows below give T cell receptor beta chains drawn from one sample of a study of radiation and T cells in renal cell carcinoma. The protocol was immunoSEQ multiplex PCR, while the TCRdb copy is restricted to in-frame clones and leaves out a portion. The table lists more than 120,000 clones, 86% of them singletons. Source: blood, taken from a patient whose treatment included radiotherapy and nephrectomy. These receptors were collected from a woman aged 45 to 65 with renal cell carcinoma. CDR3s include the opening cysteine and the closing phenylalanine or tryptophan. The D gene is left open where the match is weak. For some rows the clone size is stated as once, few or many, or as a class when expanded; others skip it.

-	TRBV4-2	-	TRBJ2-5	CASSHDLGGETQYF	TGTGCCAGCAGCCACGATTTAGGTGGAGAGACCCAGTACTTC
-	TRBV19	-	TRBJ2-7	CASSREQESREQYF	TGTGCCAGTAGTCGGGAACAGGAGTCGCGTGAGCAGTACTTC
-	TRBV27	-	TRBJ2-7	CASSLTPAYEQYF	TGTGCCAGCAGTTTAACTCCGGCCTACGAGCAGTACTTC
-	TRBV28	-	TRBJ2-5	CASTLGGHMYQETQYF	TGTGCCAGCACCTTGGGGGGACATATGTACCAAGAGACCCAGTACTTC
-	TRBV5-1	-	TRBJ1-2	CASSPLTEYGYTF	TGCGCCAGCAGCCCTCTGACAGAGTATGGCTACACCTTC
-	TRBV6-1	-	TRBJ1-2	CASSAPLLGHTF	TGTGCCAGCAGTGCCCCTCTTTTAGGTCACACCTTC
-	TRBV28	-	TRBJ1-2	CASSPPLGGYTF	TGTGCCAGCAGTCCCCCCCTTGGAGGCTACACCTTC
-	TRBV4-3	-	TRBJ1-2	CASSQGATYGYTF	TGCGCCAGCAGCCAAGGAGCCACCTATGGCTACACCTTC
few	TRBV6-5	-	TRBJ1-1	CASSRDNTEAFF	TGTGCCAGCAGCCGGGACAACACTGAAGCTTTCTTT
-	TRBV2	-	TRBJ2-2	CASSLRAPTNTGELFF	TGTGCCAGCAGTTTAAGAGCGCCTACGAACACCGGGGAGCTGTTTTTT
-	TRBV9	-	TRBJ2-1	CASSPLPDPSSNEQFF	TGTGCCAGCAGCCCCCTCCCGGACCCTTCTAGCAATGAGCAGTTCTTC
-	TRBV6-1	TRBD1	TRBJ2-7	CASRTLGTGFEQYF	TGTGCCAGCCGAACGCTGGGGACAGGGTTCGAGCAGTACTTC
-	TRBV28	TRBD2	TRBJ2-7	CATGLGLDYEQYF	TGTGCCACCGGACTAGGCCTAGACTACGAGCAGTACTTC
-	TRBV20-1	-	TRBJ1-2	CSARAGDGYTF	TGCAGTGCTAGGGCGGGGGATGGCTACACCTTC
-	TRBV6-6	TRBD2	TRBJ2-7	CASSRLRGAYEQYF	TGTGCCAGCAGTCGCCTGCGGGGGGCCTACGAGCAGTACTTC
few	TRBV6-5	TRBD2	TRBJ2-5	CASSLELAGGQETQYF	TGTGCCAGCAGTTTAGAACTAGCGGGAGGCCAAGAGACCCAGTACTTC
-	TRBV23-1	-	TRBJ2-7	CASSQWEGLPSYEQYF	TGCGCCAGCAGTCAATGGGAAGGGCTACCCTCCTACGAGCAGTACTTC
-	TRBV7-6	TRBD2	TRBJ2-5	CASSLGRLAFSNAIQETQYF	TGTGCCAGCAGCTTAGGGCGACTAGCGTTTAGCAACGCTATTCAAGAGACCCAGTACTTC
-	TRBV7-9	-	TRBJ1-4	CASGDEKLFF	TGTGCCAGCGGAGATGAAAAACTGTTTTTT
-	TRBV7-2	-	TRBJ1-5	CASSPGLYQPQHF	TGTGCCAGCAGCCCCGGTCTCTATCAGCCCCAGCATTTT
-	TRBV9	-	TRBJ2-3	CASSAVAADTQYF	TGTGCCAGCAGCGCAGTAGCTGCAGATACGCAGTATTTT
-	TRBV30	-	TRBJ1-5	CAWGHRQLNQPQHF	TGTGCCTGGGGTCACCGACAGCTTAATCAGCCCCAGCATTTT
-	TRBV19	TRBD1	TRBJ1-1	CASSKRTGGVTEAFF	TGTGCCAGTAGCAAACGGACAGGGGGGGTCACTGAAGCTTTCTTT
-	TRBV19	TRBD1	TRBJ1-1	CASSRDNRGRLGTTEAFF	TGTGCCAGTAGTAGAGACAACAGGGGGCGGCTCGGGACCACTGAAGCTTTCTTT
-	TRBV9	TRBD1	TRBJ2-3	CASSVVVRGTDTQYF	TGTGCCAGCAGCGTAGTGGTCAGGGGGACAGATACGCAGTATTTT
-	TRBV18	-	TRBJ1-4	CASSPGRRNEKLFF	TGTGCCAGCTCACCCGGCAGGAGGAATGAAAAACTGTTTTTT
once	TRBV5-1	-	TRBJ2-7	CASSSSAIYEQYF	TGCGCCAGCAGCTCGTCGGCTATCTACGAGCAGTACTTC
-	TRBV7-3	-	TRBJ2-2	CASSSYTGELFF	TGTGCCAGCAGCTCTTACACCGGGGAGCTGTTTTTT
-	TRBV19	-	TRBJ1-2	CASSTDRYGGYTF	TGTGCCAGTAGTACTGACAGATATGGAGGCTACACCTTC
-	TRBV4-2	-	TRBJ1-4	CASSPPRTDGNEKLFF	TGTGCCAGCAGCCCCCCAAGAACGGACGGCAATGAAAAACTGTTTTTT
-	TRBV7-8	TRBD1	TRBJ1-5	CASSRGRQGAGQPQHF	TGTGCCAGCAGCAGGGGACGACAGGGGGCAGGTCAGCCCCAGCATTTT
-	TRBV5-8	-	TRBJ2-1	CASTPRVGPGRDNEQFF	TGTGCCAGCACGCCCCGGGTGGGCCCCGGCAGGGACAATGAGCAGTTCTTC
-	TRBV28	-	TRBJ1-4	CASKEAATNEKLFF	TGTGCCAGCAAAGAGGCCGCAACTAATGAAAAACTGTTTTTT
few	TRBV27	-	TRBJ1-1	CASSTQDRNTEAFF	TGTGCCAGCAGCACACAGGACAGGAACACTGAAGCTTTCTTT
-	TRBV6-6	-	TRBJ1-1	CASTTFKTDTEAFF	TGTGCCAGCACCACTTTCAAGACGGACACTGAAGCTTTCTTT
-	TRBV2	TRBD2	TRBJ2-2	CASSFTSGVRTGELFF	TGTGCCAGCAGTTTCACTAGCGGGGTTAGGACCGGGGAGCTGTTTTTT
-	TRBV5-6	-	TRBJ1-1	CATFWRGGTEAFF	TGTGCCACCTTTTGGAGGGGTGGAACTGAAGCTTTCTTT
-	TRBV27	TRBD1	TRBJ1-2	CASSLRQGVYGYTF	TGTGCCAGCAGTTTAAGGCAGGGGGTCTATGGCTACACCTTC
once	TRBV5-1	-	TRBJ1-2	CASSLGQESSNYGYTF	TGCGCCAGCAGCTTGGGCCAGGAGAGTTCTAACTATGGCTACACCTTC
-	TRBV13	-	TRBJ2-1	CASSFLAGSPYNEQFF	TGTGCCAGCAGCTTTCTTGCAGGCTCCCCCTACAATGAGCAGTTCTTC
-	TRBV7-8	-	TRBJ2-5	CASSQKAGTPDGTQYF	TGTGCCAGCAGTCAGAAAGCCGGGACACCGGACGGGACCCAGTACTTC
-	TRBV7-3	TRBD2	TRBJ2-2	CASSLQLAGVTGELFF	TGTGCCAGCAGCTTACAACTAGCGGGAGTCACCGGGGAGCTGTTTTTT
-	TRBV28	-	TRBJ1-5	CANRQTGSNQPQHF	TGTGCCAACAGGCAAACAGGGAGCAATCAGCCCCAGCATTTT
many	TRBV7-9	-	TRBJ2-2	CASSFPGGPLLAGELFF	TGTGCCAGCAGCTTCCCCGGCGGGCCACTATTAGCCGGGGAGCTGTTTTTT
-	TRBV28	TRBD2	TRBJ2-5	CASRKSGVQETQYF	TGTGCCAGCAGAAAAAGCGGGGTCCAAGAGACCCAGTACTTC
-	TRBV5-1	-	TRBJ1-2	CASSGEPQGRGYGYTF	TGCGCCAGCAGCGGAGAACCACAGGGTAGGGGCTATGGCTACACCTTC
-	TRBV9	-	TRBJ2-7	CASSVAAASYEQYF	TGTGCCAGCAGCGTAGCCGCGGCTAGCTACGAGCAGTACTTC
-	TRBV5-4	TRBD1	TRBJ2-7	CASSPGQDSYEQYF	TGTGCCAGCAGTCCGGGACAGGACTCCTACGAGCAGTACTTC
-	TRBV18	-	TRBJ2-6	CASSRVRGSGANVLTF	TGTGCCAGCTCACGAGTCCGGGGGTCCGGGGCCAACGTCCTGACTTTC
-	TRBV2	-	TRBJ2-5	CASRTFGETQYF	TGTGCCAGCAGAACGTTTGGGGAGACCCAGTACTTC
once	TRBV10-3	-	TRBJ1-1	CATWETTEAFF	TGTGCCACTTGGGAGACCACTGAAGCTTTCTTT
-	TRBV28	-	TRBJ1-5	CASSLFRARQPQHF	TGTGCCAGCAGTTTATTCAGGGCGAGGCAGCCCCAGCATTTT
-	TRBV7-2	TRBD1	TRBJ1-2	CASSVQGQGAGGYTF	TGTGCCAGCAGTGTCCAGGGACAGGGGGCGGGCGGCTACACCTTC